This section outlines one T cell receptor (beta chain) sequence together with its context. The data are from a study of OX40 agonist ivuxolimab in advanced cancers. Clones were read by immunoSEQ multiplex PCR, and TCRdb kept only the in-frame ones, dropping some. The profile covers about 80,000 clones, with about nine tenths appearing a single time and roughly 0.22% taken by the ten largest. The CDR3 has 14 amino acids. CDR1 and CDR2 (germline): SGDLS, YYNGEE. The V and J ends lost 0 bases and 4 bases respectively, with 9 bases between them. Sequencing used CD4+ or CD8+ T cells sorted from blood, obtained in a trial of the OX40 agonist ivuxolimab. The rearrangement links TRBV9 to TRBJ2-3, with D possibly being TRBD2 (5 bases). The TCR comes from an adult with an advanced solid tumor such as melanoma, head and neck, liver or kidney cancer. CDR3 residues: CASSVVSGSDTQYF. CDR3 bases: TGTGCCAGCAGCGTAGTGTCGGGATCAGATACGCAGTATTTT.